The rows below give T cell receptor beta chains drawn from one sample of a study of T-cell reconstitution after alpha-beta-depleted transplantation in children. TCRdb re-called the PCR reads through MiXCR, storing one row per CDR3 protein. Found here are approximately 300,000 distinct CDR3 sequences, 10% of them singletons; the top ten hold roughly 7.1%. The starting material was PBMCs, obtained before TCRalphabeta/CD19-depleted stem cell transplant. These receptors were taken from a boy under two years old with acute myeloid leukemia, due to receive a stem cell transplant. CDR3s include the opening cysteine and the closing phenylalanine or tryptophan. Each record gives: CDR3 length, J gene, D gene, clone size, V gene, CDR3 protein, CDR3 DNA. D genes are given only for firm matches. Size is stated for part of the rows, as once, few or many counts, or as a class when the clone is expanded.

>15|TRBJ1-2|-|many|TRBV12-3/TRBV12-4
CASSLFRVKNYGYTF
TGTGCCAGCAGTTTATTTAGGGTAAAGAACTATGGCTACACCTTC
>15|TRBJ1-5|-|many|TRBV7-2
CASSLNAGVGQPQHF
TGTGCCAGCAGCTTAAACGCGGGCGTGGGGCAGCCCCAGCATTTT
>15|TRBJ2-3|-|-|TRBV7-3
CASSLGTGTTDTQYF
TGTGCCAGCAGCTTAGGAACAGGGACAACAGATACGCAGTATTTT
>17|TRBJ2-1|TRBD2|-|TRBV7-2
CASSLPTSGGPQNEQFF
TGTGCCAGCAGCTTACCGACTAGCGGGGGGCCCCAGAATGAGCAGTTCTTC
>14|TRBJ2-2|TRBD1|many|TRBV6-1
CASSPGQDTGELFF
TGTGCCAGCAGTCCGGGACAGGACACCGGGGAGCTGTTTTTT
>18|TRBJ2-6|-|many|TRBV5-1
CASSLAPLESSGANVLTF
TGCGCCAGCAGCTTGGCTCCTCTAGAGAGCTCTGGGGCCAACGTCCTGACTTTC
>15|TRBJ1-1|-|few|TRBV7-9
CASSLRNGQYTEAFF
TGTGCCAGCAGCTTAAGGAATGGACAGTACACTGAAGCTTTCTTT
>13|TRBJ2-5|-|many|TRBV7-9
CASSTNRKETQYF
TGTGCCAGCAGCACCAACAGGAAAGAGACCCAGTACTTC
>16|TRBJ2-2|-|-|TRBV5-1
CASSSYSGASTGELFF
TGCGCCAGCAGCTCCTATAGCGGCGCGAGCACCGGGGAGCTGTTTTTT
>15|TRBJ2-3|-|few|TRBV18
CASSRDLLGTDTQYF
TGTGCCAGCTCACGGGACCTCCTCGGCACAGATACGCAGTATTTT
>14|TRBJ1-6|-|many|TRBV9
CASSPPGWDSPLHF
TGTGCCAGCAGCCCACCCGGGTGGGATTCACCCCTCCACTTT
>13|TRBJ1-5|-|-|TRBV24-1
CATSRGWDQPQHF
TGTGCCACCAGTCGGGGGTGGGATCAGCCCCAGCATTTT
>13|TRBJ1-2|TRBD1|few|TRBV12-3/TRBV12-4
CASWDTGGNGYTF
TGTGCCAGCTGGGATACAGGGGGTAATGGCTACACCTTC
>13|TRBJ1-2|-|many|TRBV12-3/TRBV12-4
CASSWGGIYGYTF
TGTGCCAGCAGTTGGGGGGGAATCTATGGCTACACCTTC
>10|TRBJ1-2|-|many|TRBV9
CASSNTGYTF
TGTGCCAGCAGCAACACAGGCTACACCTTC
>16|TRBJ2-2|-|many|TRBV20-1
CSAREMSSGNTGELFF
TGCAGTGCTAGAGAAATGTCAAGCGGGAACACCGGGGAGCTGTTTTTT
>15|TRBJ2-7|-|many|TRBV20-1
CSARDLQGSSYEQYF
TGCAGTGCTAGAGATCTCCAAGGGAGCTCCTACGAGCAGTACTTC
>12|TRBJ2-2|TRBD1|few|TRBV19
CATRQGSGELFF
TGTGCCACCCGACAGGGCTCCGGGGAGCTGTTTTTT
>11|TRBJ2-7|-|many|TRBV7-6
CASSPGDEQYF
TGTGCCAGCAGCCCGGGGGACGAGCAGTACTTC
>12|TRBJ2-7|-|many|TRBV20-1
CSARDAGYEQYF
TGCAGTGCTAGAGATGCGGGGTACGAGCAGTACTTC
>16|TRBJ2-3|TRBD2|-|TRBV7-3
CASSLNPGGPFDTQYF
TGTGCCAGCAGCTTAAATCCGGGAGGGCCTTTCGATACGCAGTATTTT
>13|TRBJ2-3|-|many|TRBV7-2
CASSLFNPDTQYF
TGTGCCAGCAGCTTATTTAACCCAGATACGCAGTATTTT
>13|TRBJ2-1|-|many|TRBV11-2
CASSPPRVDEQFF
TGTGCCAGCAGCCCCCCAAGGGTAGACGAGCAGTTCTTC
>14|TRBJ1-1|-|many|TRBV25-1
CASSEFGGHTEAFF
TGTGCCAGCAGTGAATTCGGGGGGCACACTGAAGCTTTCTTT
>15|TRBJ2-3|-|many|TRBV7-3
CASSLLETSTDTQYF
TGTGCCAGCAGCTTATTGGAGACAAGCACAGATACGCAGTATTTT
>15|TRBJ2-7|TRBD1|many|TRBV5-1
CARRTQDRVVHEQYF
TGCGCCAGAAGAACACAGGACAGGGTCGTCCACGAGCAGTACTTC
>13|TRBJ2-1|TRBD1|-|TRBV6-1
CATGGTGSHEQFF
TGTGCCACCGGGGGGACAGGGTCCCATGAGCAGTTCTTC
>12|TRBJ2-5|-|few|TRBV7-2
CASSRPPETQYF
TGTGCCAGCAGCCGCCCCCCGGAGACCCAGTACTTC
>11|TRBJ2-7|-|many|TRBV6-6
CASSREYEQYF
TGTGCCAGCAGCCGAGAGTACGAGCAGTACTTC
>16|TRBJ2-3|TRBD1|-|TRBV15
CATSRRDRGWSDTQYF
TGTGCCACCAGCCGCCGGGACAGGGGATGGTCGGATACGCAGTATTTT
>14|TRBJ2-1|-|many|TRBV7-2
CASSLVPGVNEQFF
TGTGCCAGCAGCTTAGTACCGGGGGTTAATGAGCAGTTCTTC
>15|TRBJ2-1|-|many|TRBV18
CASSPWAQAFNEQFF
TGTGCCAGCTCACCATGGGCTCAGGCCTTCAATGAGCAGTTCTTC
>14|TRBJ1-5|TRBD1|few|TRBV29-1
CSVGDREGRQTQHF
TGCAGCGTCGGAGACAGGGAGGGTAGGCAGACCCAGCATTTT
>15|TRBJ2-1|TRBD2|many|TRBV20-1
CSARDLAGHYNEQFF
TGCAGTGCTAGGGATCTAGCGGGGCATTACAATGAGCAGTTCTTC
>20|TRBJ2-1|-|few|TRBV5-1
CASRSSGGGTGRSSYNEQFF
TGCGCCAGCAGGTCATCGGGGGGCGGGACCGGGAGGAGCTCCTACAATGAGCAGTTCTTC
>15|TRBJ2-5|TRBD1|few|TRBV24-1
CATSDLDRGHETQYF
TGTGCCACCAGTGATCTGGACAGGGGGCATGAGACCCAGTACTTC
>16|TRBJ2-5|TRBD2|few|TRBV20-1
CCATASGGWGGETQYF
TGCTGTGCTACGGCTAGCGGGGGGTGGGGCGGTGAGACCCAGTACTTC
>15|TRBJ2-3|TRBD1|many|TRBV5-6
CASSMTGVVTDTQYF
TGTGCCAGCAGCATGACAGGGGTAGTCACAGATACGCAGTATTTT
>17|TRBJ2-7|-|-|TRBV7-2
CASSAPKTGRFSYEQYF
TGTGCCAGCAGCGCACCCAAGACAGGGAGGTTCTCCTACGAGCAGTACTTC
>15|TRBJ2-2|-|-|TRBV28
CASSDRPSNTGELFF
TGTGCCAGCAGTGACAGGCCCTCGAACACCGGGGAGCTGTTTTTT
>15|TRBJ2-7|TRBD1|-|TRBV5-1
CASSFTGDRNYEQYF
TGCGCCAGCAGCTTTACGGGGGACAGGAACTACGAGCAGTACTTC
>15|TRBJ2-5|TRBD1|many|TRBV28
CASSWDRGGEETQYF
TGTGCCAGCAGCTGGGACAGGGGAGGTGAAGAGACCCAGTACTTC
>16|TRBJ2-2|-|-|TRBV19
CASSISWTVNTGELFF
TGTGCCAGTAGTATCTCATGGACAGTTAACACCGGGGAGCTGTTTTTT
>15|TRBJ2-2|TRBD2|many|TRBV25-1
CASSELGGGGRELFF
TGTGCCAGCAGTGAATTGGGCGGGGGAGGCAGGGAGCTGTTTTTT
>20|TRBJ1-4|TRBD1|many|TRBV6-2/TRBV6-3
CASSWHHPGQGARANEKLFF
TGTGCCAGCAGTTGGCACCATCCGGGACAGGGGGCGCGGGCTAATGAAAAACTGTTTTTT
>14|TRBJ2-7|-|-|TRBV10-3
CAIRSPDKVYEQYF
TGTGCCATCAGAAGCCCGGACAAGGTCTACGAGCAGTACTTC
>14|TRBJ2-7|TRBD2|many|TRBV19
CASSISAGEGEQYF
TGTGCCAGTAGTATTTCGGCGGGAGAGGGGGAGCAGTACTTC
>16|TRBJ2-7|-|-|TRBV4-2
CASSQDSPPMHYEQYF
TGTGCCAGCAGCCAAGACTCCCCTCCCATGCACTACGAGCAGTACTTC
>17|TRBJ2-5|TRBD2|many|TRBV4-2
CASSRWGVSGGQETQYF
TGTGCCAGCAGCCGATGGGGGGTGTCGGGGGGCCAAGAGACCCAGTACTTC
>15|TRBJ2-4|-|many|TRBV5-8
CASSLGQIAKNIQYF
TGTGCCAGCAGCCTCGGGCAGATAGCCAAAAACATTCAGTACTTC
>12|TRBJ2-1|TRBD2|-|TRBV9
CASSVGAGGPIF
TGTGCCAGCAGCGTAGGAGCGGGAGGGCCTATTTTC
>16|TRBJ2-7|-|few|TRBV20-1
CSARDPLSTVVYEQYF
TGCAGTGCTAGAGATCCACTTTCGACAGTGGTCTACGAGCAGTACTTC